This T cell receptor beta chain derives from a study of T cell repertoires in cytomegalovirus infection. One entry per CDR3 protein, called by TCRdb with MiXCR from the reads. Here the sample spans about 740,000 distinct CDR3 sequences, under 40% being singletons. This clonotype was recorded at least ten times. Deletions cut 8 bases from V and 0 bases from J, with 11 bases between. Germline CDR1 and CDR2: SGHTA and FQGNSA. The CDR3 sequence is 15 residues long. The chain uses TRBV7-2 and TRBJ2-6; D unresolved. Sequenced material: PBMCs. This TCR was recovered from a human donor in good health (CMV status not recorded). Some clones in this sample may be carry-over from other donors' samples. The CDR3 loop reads CASGEPPSGANVLTF. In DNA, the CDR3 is TGTGCCAGCGGGGAACCCCCCTCTGGGGCCAACGTCCTGACTTTC.